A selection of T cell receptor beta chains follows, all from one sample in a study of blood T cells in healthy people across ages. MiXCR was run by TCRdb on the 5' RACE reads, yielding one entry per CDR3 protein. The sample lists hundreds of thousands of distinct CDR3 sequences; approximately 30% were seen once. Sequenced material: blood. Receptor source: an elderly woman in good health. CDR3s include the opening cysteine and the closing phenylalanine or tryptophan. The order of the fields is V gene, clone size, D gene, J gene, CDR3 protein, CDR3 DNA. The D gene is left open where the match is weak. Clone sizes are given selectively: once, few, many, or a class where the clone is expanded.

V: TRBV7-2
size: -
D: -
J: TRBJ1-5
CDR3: CASSSRYNSNQPQHF
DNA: TGTGCCAGCAGCTCGAGGTATAATAGCAATCAGCCCCAGCATTTT

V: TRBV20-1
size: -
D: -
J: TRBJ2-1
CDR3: CSSDRNNEQFF
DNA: TGCAGTTCGGACAGAAACAATGAGCAGTTCTTC

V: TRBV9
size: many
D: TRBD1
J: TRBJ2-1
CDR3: CASSVGDSQFYNEQFF
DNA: TGTGCCAGCAGCGTAGGGGACAGCCAATTCTACAATGAGCAGTTCTTC

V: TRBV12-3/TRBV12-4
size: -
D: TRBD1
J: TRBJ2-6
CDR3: CASSHSDRGASSGANVLTF
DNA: TGTGCCAGCAGCCACTCCGACAGGGGCGCGAGCTCTGGGGCCAACGTCCTGACTTTC

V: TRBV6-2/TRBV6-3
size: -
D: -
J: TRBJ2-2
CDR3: CASSYPTPGTFNTGELFF
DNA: TGTGCCAGCAGTTACCCAACCCCGGGGACATTTAACACCGGGGAGCTGTTTTTT

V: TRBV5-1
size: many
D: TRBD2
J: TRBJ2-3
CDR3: CASSPLGGTSTDTQYF
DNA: TGCGCCAGCAGCCCCCTGGGAGGGACTAGCACAGATACGCAGTATTTT

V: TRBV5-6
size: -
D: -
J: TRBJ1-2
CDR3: CASSPPVDLSNYGYTF
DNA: TGTGCCAGCAGCCCTCCAGTGGACCTCTCTAACTATGGCTACACCTTC

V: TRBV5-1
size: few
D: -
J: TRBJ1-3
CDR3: CASSLGSELNTIYF
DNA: TGCGCCAGCAGCTTGGGGTCAGAGCTAAACACCATATATTTT

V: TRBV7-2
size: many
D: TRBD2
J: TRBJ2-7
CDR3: CASSLDPGGAYEQYF
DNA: TGTGCCAGCAGCTTAGACCCGGGGGGGGCCTACGAGCAGTACTTC

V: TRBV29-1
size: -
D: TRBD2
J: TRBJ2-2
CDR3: CSVAGGPNTGELFF
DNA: TGCAGCGTTGCGGGGGGGCCAAACACCGGGGAGCTGTTTTTT

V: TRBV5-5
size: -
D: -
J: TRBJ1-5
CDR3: CASSLGYGGNSNQPQHF
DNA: TGTGCCAGCAGCTTGGGGTATGGAGGGAATAGCAATCAGCCCCAGCATTTT

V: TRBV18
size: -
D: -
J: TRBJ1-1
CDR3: CASSPLPRGNTEAFF
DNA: TGTGCCAGCTCACCACTACCGAGAGGGAACACTGAAGCTTTCTTT

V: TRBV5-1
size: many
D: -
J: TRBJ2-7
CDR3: CASSQRSGLYEQYF
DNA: TGCGCCAGCAGCCAAAGGTCGGGGCTATACGAGCAGTACTTC

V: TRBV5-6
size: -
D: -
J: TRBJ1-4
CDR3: CASSTGTQGGKLFF
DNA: TGTGCCAGCAGTACCGGGACCCAGGGCGGAAAACTGTTTTTT

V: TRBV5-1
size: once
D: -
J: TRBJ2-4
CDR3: CASSLIGLRGDIQYF
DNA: TGCGCCAGCAGCTTAATTGGTCTGAGGGGAGACATTCAGTACTTC

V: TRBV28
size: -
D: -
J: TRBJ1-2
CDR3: CANSLGRSYGYTF
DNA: TGTGCCAACAGTTTGGGCAGGAGCTATGGCTACACCTTC

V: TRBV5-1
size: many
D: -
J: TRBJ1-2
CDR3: CASGTESTVYGYTF
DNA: TGCGCCAGTGGGACGGAATCAACGGTCTATGGCTACACCTTC

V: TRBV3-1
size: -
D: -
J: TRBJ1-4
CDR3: CASSRRHENEKLFF
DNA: TGTGCCAGCAGCCGGAGGCATGAAAATGAAAAACTGTTTTTT

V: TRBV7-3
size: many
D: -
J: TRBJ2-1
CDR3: CASSPLVNNEQFF
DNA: TGTGCCAGCAGCCCACTTGTGAACAATGAGCAGTTCTTC

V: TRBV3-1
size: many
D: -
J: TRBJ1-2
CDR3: CASSVGTNYGYTF
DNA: TGTGCCAGCAGCGTGGGCACTAACTATGGCTACACCTTC

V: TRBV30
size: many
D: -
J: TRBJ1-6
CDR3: CAWSRAASPLHF
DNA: TGTGCCTGGAGTCGGGCTGCTTCACCCCTCCACTTT

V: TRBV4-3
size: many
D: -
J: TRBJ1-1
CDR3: CASSQGGVNTEAFF
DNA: TGCGCCAGCAGCCAAGGTGGGGTGAACACTGAAGCTTTCTTT

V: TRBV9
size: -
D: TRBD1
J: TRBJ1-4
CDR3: CVSSQRTGDTTNEKRFF
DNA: TGTGTCAGCAGCCAACGGACAGGAGATACAACTAATGAAAAACGGTTTTTT

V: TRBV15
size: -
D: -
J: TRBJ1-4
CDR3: CATSRDLNGEKLFF
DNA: TGTGCCACCAGCAGAGATCTCAACGGCGAAAAACTGTTTTTT

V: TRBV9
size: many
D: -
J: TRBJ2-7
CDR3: CASSVGPGNPYEQYF
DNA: TGTGCCAGCAGCGTCGGTCCGGGGAACCCCTACGAGCAGTACTTC

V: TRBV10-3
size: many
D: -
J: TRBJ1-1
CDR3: CAISSVRGNTEAFF
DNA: TGTGCCATCAGCTCGGTGAGGGGGAACACTGAAGCTTTCTTT

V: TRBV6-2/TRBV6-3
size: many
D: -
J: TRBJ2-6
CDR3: CASSSPGGGGVLSGANVLTF
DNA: TGTGCCAGCAGTTCCCCGGGTGGTGGGGGCGTTCTCTCTGGGGCCAACGTCCTGACTTTC

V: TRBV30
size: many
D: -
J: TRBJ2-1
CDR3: CAWSEPMTRRDEQFF
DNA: TGTGCCTGGAGTGAGCCGATGACGCGAAGGGATGAGCAGTTCTTC

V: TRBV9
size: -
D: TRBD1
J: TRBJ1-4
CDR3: CASSSLYGVPGGAGKRFF
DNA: TGTGCCAGCAGCTCCCTCTACGGCGTCCCAGGGGGCGCGGGGAAACGGTTTTTT

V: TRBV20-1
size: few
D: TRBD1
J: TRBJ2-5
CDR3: CSARDGRGRGWETQYF
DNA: TGCAGTGCTAGAGATGGTCGCGGCAGGGGGTGGGAGACCCAGTACTTC

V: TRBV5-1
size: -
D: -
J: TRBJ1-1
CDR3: CASSLPGDTEAFF
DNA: TGCGCCAGCAGCTTGCCCGGTGATACTGAAGCTTTCTTT

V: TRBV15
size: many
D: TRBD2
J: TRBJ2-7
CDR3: CATRGGLAGGNYEQYF
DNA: TGTGCCACCAGGGGCGGACTAGCGGGGGGTAACTACGAGCAGTACTTC

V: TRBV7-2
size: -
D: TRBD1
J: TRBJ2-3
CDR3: CASSLGGTETDTQYF
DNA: TGTGCCAGCAGCTTAGGGGGGACAGAAACAGATACGCAGTATTTT

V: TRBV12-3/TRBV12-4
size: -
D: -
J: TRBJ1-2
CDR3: CASSLRGVSGYTF
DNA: TGTGCCAGCAGTTTAAGGGGGGTTTCTGGCTACACCTTC

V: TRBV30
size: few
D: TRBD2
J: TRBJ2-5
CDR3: CAWDGGGETQYF
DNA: TGTGCCTGGGATGGGGGGGGAGAGACCCAGTACTTC

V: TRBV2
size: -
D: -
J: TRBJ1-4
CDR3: CASREGGPNEKLFF
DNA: TGTGCCAGCAGAGAGGGGGGGCCTAATGAAAAACTGTTTTTT

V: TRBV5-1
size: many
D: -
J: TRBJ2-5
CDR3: CASSLEPAGAQETQYF
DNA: TGCGCCAGCAGCTTGGAACCGGCAGGGGCCCAAGAGACCCAGTACTTC

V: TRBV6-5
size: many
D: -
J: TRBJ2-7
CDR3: CASSSFLREQYF
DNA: TGTGCCAGCAGTTCCTTTTTACGCGAGCAGTACTTC